Below, 17 T cell receptor beta chains from the same sample are listed, as sequenced in a study of human T cells and chemical hapten exposure (dated by TCRdb to the early 2020s). The library relied on RACE. Sequenced on a NextSeq 500. In-frame beta chains were kept once TCRdb had trimmed the public reads at Q25 with fastp and called clones with MiXCR. One record per CDR3 amino acid sequence lists the most common genes and DNA. The sample records 95,000 to 150,000 distinct CDR3 sequences, roughly 13% of which are singletons. Around 2.8% of the sample is taken by the ten largest. The intended sense of this specimen's time point label: pre-sensitization, week 0. The sample's treatment or condition label is to be understood as: therapeutic diphenylcyclopropenone sensitization with weekly scalp DPC. The sample in question was whole blood, obtained in connection with sensitization to the hapten diphenylcyclopropenone (DPC). These receptors were collected from a young woman with alopecia areata. Some clones in this sample may be carry-over from other donors' samples.

The rearrangement uses TRBV6-2 or TRBV6-3 and TRBJ2-3; TRBD1 matches 8 bases. The V and J ends lost 6 bases and 5 bases, in that order; junction bases with no gene match: 13. The germline gives CDR1 MNHEY, CDR2 SVGEGT. CDR3 size: 16 residues. CDR3 coding DNA: TGTGCCAGCAGACGGATTCGGGGACAGGCCCAAGATACGCAGTATTTT. Protein: CASRRIRGQAQDTQYF.

The V call is TRBV4-3, the J call TRBJ1-4; maybe TRBD1 (5 bases). V dropped 5 bases and J dropped 8 bases, with 12 bases sitting between them. CDR1 LGHNA and CDR2 YSLEER come from the germline V gene. CDR3 length: 13 residues. The DNA of the CDR3 is TGCGCCAGCAGCACCCTCCCAGGGGAAAAACTGTTTTTT. Translated: CASSTLPGEKLFF.

The V and J genes are TRBV27 and TRBJ2-3, with 7 bases lining up with TRBD1. V lost 5 bases and J lost 2; bases outside the gene matches: 7. Germline V CDR1 and CDR2: MNHEY, SMNVEV (reference sequence). The CDR3 runs 15 residues. The CDR3 nucleotides are TGTGCCAGCAGTCTATGGGACAGCTACACAGATACGCAGTATTTT. Translated, it gives CASSLWDSYTDTQYF.

This clonotype came up many times. V and J are TRBV7-9 and TRBJ1-6; D unclear. Trimming left V 1 base short and J 4 bases short, with 5 bases between. Germline V lookup: CDR1 SEHNR, CDR2 FQNEAQ (reference sequence). This CDR3 region has 14 residues. CDR3 in amino acids: CASSLVGYNSPLHF. For the CDR3, the DNA is TGTGCCAGCAGCTTAGTCGGGTATAATTCACCCCTCCACTTT.

The chain recombines TRBV11-2 with TRBJ2-1; TRBD1 agrees at 7 bases. In germline, CDR1 is SGHAT, CDR2 FQNNGV. The CDR3 loop spans 16 amino acids. Losses at the gene ends were 2 bases for V and 3 bases for J; bases not matched to a gene: 7. The chain's CDR3 is CASSLYGDSFYNEQFF. The CDR3 DNA reads TGTGCCAGCAGCTTATATGGGGACAGCTTCTACAATGAGCAGTTCTTC.

The CDR3 DNA reads TGCAGCGTTCGGGGCCTACAGGGAATCGGCACAGATACGCAGTATTTT. Amino acid sequence: CSVRGLQGIGTDTQYF. The chain couples TRBV29-1 to TRBJ2-3; TRBD1 might be the D (6 bases). Trimming took 5 bases from V and 1 from J, leaving 19 bases between them. The CDR3 is 16 residues long. Germline CDR1 and CDR2: SQVTM and ANQGSEA.

This clonotype was seen only once. The chain uses TRBV28 and TRBJ2-7, with D perhaps being TRBD1 or TRBD2 (5 bases each). The CDR3 covers 13 residues. Germline values: CDR1 MDHEN, CDR2 SYDVKM. Trimming removed 3 bases from V and 6 bases from J, with 12 bases in between. CDR3 coding DNA: TGTGCCAGCAGTTTGGGGCCAGGGAGCGAGCAGTACTTC. Amino acid sequence: CASSLGPGSEQYF.

This clonotype occurred many times. V is TRBV2 and J is TRBJ2-3, with 7 nucleotides matching TRBD2. J lost 2 bases, V lost 4 bases, and 6 bases had no gene match. The CDR3 length is 15 residues. Germline CDR1 is SNHLY and CDR2 is FYNNEI. For the CDR3, the DNA is TGTGCCAGCAGTGCTGAGCGGGGACTCACAGATACGCAGTATTTT. It is translated as CASSAERGLTDTQYF. Looking up the rest from reference TRBV2 and TRBJ2-3 gives the full variable domain: EPEVTQTPSHQVTQMGQEVILRCVPISNHLYFYWYRQILGQKVEFLVSFYNNEISEKSEIFDDQFSVERPDGSNFTLKIRSTKLEDSAMYFCASSAERGLTDTQYFGPGTRLTVL.

This clonotype occurred a few times. The rearrangement uses TRBV28 and TRBJ2-2; no clear D gene. The V gene's germline CDR1 is MDHEN and CDR2 SYDVKM. The CDR3 spans 14 residues. V was pared by 6 bases and J by 4 bases, with 12 bases between. The CDR3 DNA is TGTGCCAGCAGCCGGGTCGGGCTCACCGGGGAGCTGTTTTTT. Translating gives CASSRVGLTGELFF.

This clonotype was seen at least ten times. The rearrangement uses TRBV29-1 and TRBJ2-5; D is undetermined. V lost 0 bases and J lost 4, with 12 bases in between. Germline V gives CDR1 SQVTM, CDR2 ANQGSEA. The CDR3 sequence is 14 residues long. The CDR3 loop is CSVEDGLGGETQYF. The CDR3 DNA reads TGCAGCGTTGAAGATGGGCTAGGCGGAGAGACCCAGTACTTC. The full variable domain, its missing parts supplied by reference TRBV29-1 and TRBJ2-5, is SAVISQKPSRDICQRGTSLTIQCQVDSQVTMMFWYRQQPGQSLTLIATANQGSEATYESGFVIDKFPISRPNLTFSTLTVSNMSPEDSSIYLCSVEDGLGGETQYFGPGTRLLVL.

This clonotype has a handful of counts. The rearrangement joins TRBV28 to TRBJ2-1, with 7 bases that match TRBD1. The CDR3 loop spans 15 amino acids. Trimming cost V 5 bases and J 0 bases; bases outside gene matches: 4. CDR1 is MDHEN, CDR2 SYDVKM, per germline. CDR3 sequence reads: CASSPAGGSYNEQFF. CDR3 nucleotide sequence: TGTGCCAGCAGTCCAGCAGGGGGCTCCTACAATGAGCAGTTCTTC.

This clonotype was counted only a few times. The gene calls are TRBV7-2 and TRBJ2-5, with no clear D. This CDR3 contains 15 residues. V lost 3 bases and J lost 2, with 13 bases in between. From germline, CDR1 is SGHTA and CDR2 FQGNSA. The CDR3 coding sequence is TGTGCCAGCAGCTTTCGGCGGCCGACGCAAGAGACCCAGTACTTC. The encoded protein is CASSFRRPTQETQYF.

CDR3 DNA: TGTGCCAGCAGGAGACGGAGCAATCAGCCCCAGCATTTT. It translates to CASRRRSNQPQHF. The genes are TRBV27 and TRBJ1-5; D remains ambiguous. Per the germline V gene, CDR1 is MNHEY and CDR2 is SMNVEV (reference sequence). The CDR3 has 13 amino acids. V was cut by 6 bases and J by 1 base, with 7 bases left in between.

This clonotype was seen a few times. The chain couples TRBV4-2 to TRBJ1-3; tentatively, D is TRBD1 (5 bases). Germline-derived CDR1 and CDR2 are LGHNA and YNFKEQ. Trimming shortened V by 0 bases and J by 0 bases, and 9 bases separated the two germline ends. This CDR3 spans 16 amino acids. CDR3: CASSQEDTRSGNTIYF. Written as DNA, the CDR3 is TGTGCCAGCAGCCAAGAGGACACCCGCTCTGGAAACACCATATATTTT.

This clonotype has a handful of counts. This chain links TRBV7-9 with TRBJ2-3; possible D gene TRBD2, 6 bases. This CDR3 region has 16 residues. With 5 bases removed from V and 2 bases from J, the gap between germline ends came to 17 bases. The germline gives CDR1 SEHNR, CDR2 FQNEAQ (reference sequence). The CDR3 sequence: CASSVGGIQSTDTQYF. The CDR3 nucleotides are TGTGCCAGCAGCGTAGGAGGGATCCAGTCCACAGATACGCAGTATTTT.

This sequence joins TRBV6-4 and TRBJ2-1; 8 bases are a match to TRBD2. The V gene end was trimmed by 0 bases and the J gene end by 4 bases; junction bases not matched to a gene: 5. The length of the CDR3 is 16 residues. Germline assignment: CDR1 MRHNA and CDR2 SNTAGT. The CDR3 reads CASSDSPGGGYNEQFF. The CDR3 nucleotides read TGTGCCAGCAGTGACTCCCCCGGCGGGGGGTACAATGAGCAGTTCTTC.

There are a few counts of this clonotype. The chain combines TRBV29-1 with TRBJ1-1; 9 positions match TRBD1. V lost 4 bases to trimming and J lost 1 base; unmatched junction nucleotides: 1. CDR1 is SQVTM, CDR2 ANQGSEA, per germline. CDR3 length equals 13 residues. The CDR3 region is CSVVDRGNTEAFF. CDR3 DNA: TGCAGCGTTGTGGACAGGGGGAACACTGAAGCTTTCTTT.